This T cell receptor beta chain is drawn from a study of siplizumab effects on memory and regulatory T cells. A note on this clone: The junction departs from germline at one end; a sequencing error may be responsible.

The CDR3 spans 12 residues. Germline V CDR1 and CDR2: SGHDT, YYEEEE. Assay: immunoSEQ multiplex PCR; the TCRdb copy retains only in-frame clones and omits some. The table lists some 75,000 clones, around 93% of them singletons. The chain links TRBV5-6 to TRBJ1-2; 7 bases line up with TRBD1. The specimen was CD8+ T cells sorted from blood. The TCR sequence derives from a human donor in good health. The CDR3 is CASSLGTGASGF. CDR3 nucleotide sequence: TGTGCCAGCAGCCTAGGTACAGGGGCTAGTGGCTTC. Full variable domain (missing parts from reference TRBV5-6 and TRBJ1-2): DAGVTQSPTHLIKTRGQQVTLRCSPKSGHDTVSWYQQALGQGPQFIFQYYEEEERQRGNFPDRFSGHQFPNYSSELNVNALLLGDSALYLCASSLGTGASGFGSGTRLTVV.